A selection of T cell receptor beta chains follows, all from one sample in a study of cytomegalovirus exposure and HLA in healthy donors. Produced via immunoSEQ multiplex PCR; TCRdb's table is partial and in-frame only. The sample has around 150,000 clones, 80% to 85% seen once. The sequenced material came from PBMCs. The receptors were gathered from a man younger than 30 in good health and CMV-seronegative. Both conserved end residues are part of each CDR3. D genes are given only for firm matches. A clone size is listed for some rows: how often the clone was seen (once, few, many), or a class if it is expanded.

TRBV7-9,once,TRBD1,TRBJ1-4,CASSRRQGVREKLFF,TGTGCCAGCAGCCGTCGACAGGGAGTGAGGGAAAAACTGTTTTTT
TRBV7-2,.,.,TRBJ2-1,CASTLHSKPSYNEQFF,TGTGCCAGCACCTTGCACAGCAAACCCTCCTACAATGAGCAGTTCTTC
TRBV19,.,.,TRBJ1-1,CASSFGGGRLMNTEAFF,TGTGCCAGTAGTTTCGGCGGGGGCAGGCTTATGAACACTGAAGCTTTCTTT
TRBV4-1,.,.,TRBJ1-2,CASSPSDRTYGYTF,TGCGCCAGCAGCCCATCGGACAGAACCTATGGCTACACCTTC
TRBV6-8,once,.,TRBJ1-3,CASSAPEWRSSGNTIYF,TGTGCCAGCAGCGCGCCTGAGTGGAGAAGTTCTGGAAACACCATATATTTT
TRBV7-9,once,TRBD2,TRBJ2-7,CSSSFSFSRENLIMREQYF,TGTTCCAGCAGCTTCAGTTTTTCGCGGGAGAACCTAATAATGAGGGAGCAGTACTTC
TRBV6-5,.,TRBD1,TRBJ1-1,CASRTSAGGYTEAFF,TGTGCCAGCAGAACCTCCGCAGGGGGCTATACTGAAGCTTTCTTT
TRBV5-4,few,TRBD1,TRBJ1-2,CASSPLDRGNGYTF,TGTGCCAGCAGCCCACTAGACAGGGGAAATGGCTACACCTTC
TRBV29-1,.,.,TRBJ1-3,CSVGQGNTIYF,TGCAGCGTTGGACAGGGAAACACCATATATTTT
TRBV7-2,.,.,TRBJ1-1,CASSLVGGSEAFF,TGTGCCAGCAGCTTAGTTGGGGGGAGTGAAGCTTTCTTT
TRBV5-1,.,.,TRBJ1-5,CASSPGRNQPQHF,TGCGCCAGCAGCCCGGGGAGGAATCAGCCCCAGCATTTT
TRBV19,.,TRBD1,TRBJ1-2,CASSEQGENYGYTF,TGTGCCAGTAGCGAACAGGGGGAGAACTATGGCTACACCTTC
TRBV2,.,TRBD2,TRBJ2-1,CACGTSGPYNEQFF,TGTGCCTGCGGGACTAGCGGGCCGTACAATGAGCAGTTCTTC
TRBV29-1,.,TRBD1,TRBJ2-7,CSGGDRPYEQYF,TGCAGCGGAGGGGACAGACCCTACGAGCAGTACTTC
TRBV30,.,TRBD1,TRBJ2-7,CAWSVTRTGRSYEQYF,TGTGCCTGGAGTGTAACCAGGACAGGGAGGTCCTACGAGCAGTACTTC
TRBV28,.,.,TRBJ2-5,CASSRRGVQQYF,TGTGCCAGCAGCCGGAGGGGAGTCCAGCAGTACTTC
TRBV1,.,.,TRBJ2-3,CTSSQEESGGYTDTQYF,TGCACCAGCAGCCAAGAAGAGTCGGGAGGCTACACAGATACGCAGTATTTT
TRBV5-4,.,TRBD1,TRBJ1-3,CASSLGGDRAGNTIYF,TGTGCCAGCAGCTTGGGGGGGGACAGGGCTGGAAACACCATATATTTT
TRBV7-2,.,.,TRBJ2-7,CASSSRQDSYEQYF,TGTGCCAGCAGCTCCCGACAGGACTCCTACGAGCAGTACTTC
TRBV5-1,.,.,TRBJ1-2,CASSLGAGYGYTF,TGCGCCAGCAGCTTGGGGGCAGGGTATGGCTACACCTTC
TRBV4-1,.,TRBD1,TRBJ2-2,CASSQVGQGAGELFF,TGCGCCAGCAGCCAAGTCGGACAGGGGGCCGGGGAGCTGTTTTTT
TRBV2,few,TRBD1,TRBJ1-4,CASSPTGGPEKLFF,TGTGCCAGCAGCCCGACAGGGGGACCGGAAAAACTGTTTTTT
TRBV19,.,.,TRBJ1-1,CASSAPQGSGTEAFF,TGTGCCAGTAGTGCTCCACAGGGATCGGGCACTGAAGCTTTCTTT
TRBV19,.,.,TRBJ1-2,CASSTQGDTSVTF,TGTGCCAGTAGTACCCAAGGGGACACCTCAGTCACCTTC
TRBV23-1,.,.,TRBJ1-2,CASRRGTRGNGYTF,TGCGCCAGCAGACGCGGCACTCGGGGTAATGGCTACACCTTC
TRBV19,once,.,TRBJ2-7,CASSPGRGGEQYF,TGTGCCAGTAGTCCCGGGAGAGGAGGCGAGCAGTACTTC
TRBV28,.,.,TRBJ2-5,CASTRRETQYF,TGTGCCAGCACCCGGAGGGAGACCCAGTACTTC
TRBV4-3,.,TRBD2,TRBJ2-1,CASSQTGLAGGGEQFF,TGCGCCAGCAGCCAAACGGGACTAGCGGGAGGGGGGGAGCAGTTCTTC
TRBV28,.,TRBD1,TRBJ2-3,CASTPGQGTDTQYF,TGTGCCAGCACCCCGGGACAGGGCACAGATACGCAGTATTTT
TRBV9,.,.,TRBJ2-5,CASSVESGRETQYF,TGTGCCAGCAGCGTAGAGTCAGGGAGGGAGACCCAGTACTTC